A single sample is the source of the 15 T cell receptor beta chains below, sequenced in a study of Ad26.COV2.S vaccination and SARS-CoV-2 variants. Sequencing was performed with immunoSEQ multiplex PCR; in TCRdb, only in-frame clones are kept and a portion is missing. The table lists under 250,000 clones, approximately 88% of them singletons, with about 2.7% in the top ten. Treatment specified: around 19 received Ad26.COV2.S at low or high dose, single or two shots; roughly 5 received placebo; per-sample allocation not given. The samples were gathered on day 63 after the first injection of vaccine or placebo. The source material was peripheral blood, sampled in a trial of Ad26.COV2.S vaccine versus placebo. The receptors were gathered from a person between 18 and 60 years old who received the Ad26.COV2.S COVID-19 vaccine or a placebo.

The rearrangement links TRBV7-9 to TRBJ1-6; no definite D call. CDR3 length: 13 residues. Trimming removed 2 bases at V and 4 bases at J, with 3 bases between. CDR1 and CDR2 from the germline V gene are SEHNR and FQNEAQ (reference sequence). As DNA, the CDR3 is TGTGCCAGCAGCTTACAGTATAATTCACCCCTCCACTTT. Encoded protein: CASSLQYNSPLHF.

V usage is TRBV30 and J usage is TRBJ1-5; unclear D gene. The CDR3 is 15 amino acids. Looked up from germline, CDR1 is GTSNPN and CDR2 is SVGIG (reference sequence). The V end was cut by 2 bases, the J end by 3 bases, with 14 bases between. As DNA, the CDR3 is TGTGCCTGGAGTCCCCCAGGACTGTTCAATCAGCCCCAGCATTTT. Amino acids: CAWSPPGLFNQPQHF.

This sequence joins TRBV12-5 and TRBJ1-6, with D possibly matching TRBD1 (5 bases). Trimming cost V 5 bases and J 0 bases, with 14 bases left between them. The germline gives CDR1 LGHNT, CDR2 FRNRAP. This CDR3 has 17 amino acids. CDR3 sequence reads: CASGRGTDSSYNSPLHF. The CDR3 coding sequence is TGTGCTAGTGGTCGAGGGACGGATAGCTCCTATAATTCACCCCTCCACTTT. The full variable domain, with the rest looked up from reference TRBV12-5 and TRBJ1-6, is DARVTQTPRHKVTEMGQEVTMRCQPILGHNTVFWYRQTMMQGLELLAYFRNRAPLDDSGMPKDRFSAEMPDATLATLKIQPSEPRDSAVYFCASGRGTDSSYNSPLHFGNGTRLTVT.

The chain links TRBV5-5 to TRBJ2-5; D is undetermined. The CDR3 length is 14 residues. Germline V lookup: CDR1 SGHKS, CDR2 YYEKEE (reference sequence). Trimming took 0 bases from V and 0 from J, leaving 6 bases between them. The chain's CDR3 is CASSLGADQETQYF. DNA of the CDR3: TGTGCCAGCAGCTTGGGGGCGGACCAAGAGACCCAGTACTTC.

This clone is a singleton in its sample. The chain recombines TRBV3-1 (or the pseudogene TRBV3-2) with TRBJ2-3, with D uncertain. This CDR3 comprises 13 residues. V was clipped by 1 base and J by 7 bases, with 9 bases between them. Germline V gene data show CDR1 as LGHDT and CDR2 as YNNKEL (reference sequence). The CDR3 loop is CASSQGLANTQYF. The CDR3 nucleotides are TGTGCCAGCAGCCAAGGATTGGCGAATACGCAGTATTTT.

This rearrangement joins TRBV10-2 to TRBJ1-5; 9 bases agree with TRBD1. CDR3 length: 15 residues. CDR1 is WSHSY, CDR2 SAAADI, per germline. Trimming at V came to 6 bases and at J to 4 bases, leaving 7 bases not matched to a gene. The CDR3 nucleotides are TGCGCCAGCAGGGAAACAGGGGGCCTTAATCAGCCCCAGCATTTT. It codes for CASRETGGLNQPQHF.

The chain uses TRBV4-3 and TRBJ1-4; D unresolved. This CDR3 is 14 amino acids long. V lost 1 base and J 8 bases, leaving 11 bases between the germline ends. Germline assignment: CDR1 LGHNA and CDR2 YSLEER. CDR3 sequence: CASSQVALGEKLFF. The CDR3 bases are TGCGCCAGCAGCCAAGTAGCTCTTGGGGAAAAACTGTTTTTT.

J is TRBJ2-3 and V is TRBV11-3, with D perhaps matching TRBD1 (6 bases). The germline V gene encodes CDR1 SGHNT and CDR2 YENEEA. The CDR3 runs 12 residues. Trimming left V 4 bases short and J 6 bases short, with 8 bases between. The CDR3: CASSSGADTQYF. In DNA form, the CDR3 reads TGTGCCAGCAGCTCAGGGGCGGATACGCAGTATTTT.

The genes are TRBV7-8 and TRBJ1-1; D may be TRBD1 (6 bases). Germline V gene data show CDR1 as SGHVS and CDR2 as FQNEAQ. Trimming pared 5 bases from V and 0 bases from J, leaving 13 bases between. This CDR3 region has 15 residues. CDR3 sequence (DNA): TGTGCCAGCAGCCATCGAAGGGACATGAACACTGAAGCTTTCTTT. This translates into CASSHRRDMNTEAFF.

The rearrangement links TRBV27 to TRBJ1-2; tentatively, D is TRBD1 (5 bases). Trimming shortened V by 4 bases and J by 0 bases, and 12 bases separated the two germline ends. The CDR3 spans 15 residues. CDR1 MNHEY and CDR2 SMNVEV come from the germline V gene (reference sequence). CDR3 nucleotide sequence: TGTGCCAGCAGTTCGGGACTACAACCTAACTATGGCTACACCTTC. Residues: CASSSGLQPNYGYTF.

This clone was seen just once. J is TRBJ2-6 and V is TRBV2; the D call may be TRBD1 or TRBD2 (6 bases each). CDR3 length equals 15 residues. The germline V gene has CDR1 SNHLY and CDR2 FYNNEI. V shed 7 bases and J shed 2 bases, with 12 bases lying between them. Here the CDR3 reads CASTRGDAGANVLTF. The CDR3 DNA follows: TGTGCCAGCACAAGGGGGGATGCTGGGGCCAACGTCCTGACTTTC. Combining the CDR3 with reference TRBV2 and TRBJ2-6 gives the whole variable domain EPEVTQTPSHQVTQMGQEVILRCVPISNHLYFYWYRQILGQKVEFLVSFYNNEISEKSEIFDDQFSVERPDGSNFTLKIRSTKLEDSAMYFCASTRGDAGANVLTFGAGSRLTVL.

The chain uses TRBV5-6 and TRBJ2-5; unclear D gene. Germline CDR1 SGHDT, CDR2 YYEEEE. V was clipped by 1 base and J by 2 bases, with 9 bases between them. The CDR3 is 14 amino acids. In DNA form, the CDR3 reads TGTGCCAGCAGCTTGTTAGGCCCTCAAGAGACCCAGTACTTC. It specifies CASSLLGPQETQYF.

The V and J genes are TRBV29-1 and TRBJ1-2, with D hard to call. This CDR3 is built from 15 residues. Germline assignment: CDR1 SQVTM and CDR2 ANQGSEA. The V gene lost 6 bases and the J gene lost 2 bases, with 19 bases spanning the gap. The CDR3 region has the DNA TGCAGCGTCAGATTCAGGACGACGCTGAACTATGGCTACACCTTC. Translation gives CSVRFRTTLNYGYTF.

The chain employs TRBV14 and TRBJ2-1; D unresolved. In germline, CDR1 is SGHDN, CDR2 FVKESK. The CDR3 runs to 16 residues. The V gene lost 0 bases and the J gene lost 3 bases, with 12 bases spanning the gap. The CDR3 region is CASSQDPQTYYNEQFF. The CDR3 coding sequence is TGTGCCAGCAGCCAAGATCCCCAGACTTACTACAATGAGCAGTTCTTC.

The chain couples TRBV9 to TRBJ1-1; D might be TRBD1 (5 bases). CDR3 length: 17 residues. The V end was cut by 2 bases, the J end by 6 bases, with 23 bases between. The germline CDR1 and CDR2 sequences are SGDLS and YYNGEE. CDR3 bases: TGTGCCAGCAGCGTTCTCGCCGGGACGGCGTTGGGAGCTGAAGCTTTCTTT. Protein product: CASSVLAGTALGAEAFF.